The clone carrying this T cell receptor beta chain was recorded only once. The target antigen is unknown. Per germline, CDR1 SGHRS and CDR2 YFSETQ. The CDR3 has 20 amino acids. The junction had 20 bases not matched to a gene; V was cut back by 3 bases and J by 4 bases. The data were obtained in a study of cytomegalovirus exposure and HLA in healthy donors. PCR primers comprised 60 Vbeta and 13 Jbeta primers. Assay used: immunoSEQ multiplex PCR; TCRdb lists only in-frame clones, some missing. The top ten clones hold roughly 4.9% of a sample with fewer than 150,000 clones, approximately 77% of them seen once. Study observations and caveats: Later on, analysis showed that most CMV-associated TCR beta chains appeared to be HLA-restricted. In a later analysis, productive TCRs from donors in an Asian-associated ancestry cluster reportedly carried fewer N-insertions than the cohort mean. Association of a missense DCLRE1C variant with TCR beta V- and J-gene trimming was reported in a later analysis.

The V call is TRBV5-1, the J call TRBJ2-2, with 8 bases matching TRBD2. The material sequenced was PBMCs. This clonotype originated in a woman aged 45-65 years in good health and CMV-seronegative. CDR3: CASSSVAGWTMGDTTGELFF. The DNA for the CDR3 is TGCGCCAGCAGCTCAGTAGCGGGGTGGACCATGGGGGATACCACCGGGGAGCTGTTTTTT.